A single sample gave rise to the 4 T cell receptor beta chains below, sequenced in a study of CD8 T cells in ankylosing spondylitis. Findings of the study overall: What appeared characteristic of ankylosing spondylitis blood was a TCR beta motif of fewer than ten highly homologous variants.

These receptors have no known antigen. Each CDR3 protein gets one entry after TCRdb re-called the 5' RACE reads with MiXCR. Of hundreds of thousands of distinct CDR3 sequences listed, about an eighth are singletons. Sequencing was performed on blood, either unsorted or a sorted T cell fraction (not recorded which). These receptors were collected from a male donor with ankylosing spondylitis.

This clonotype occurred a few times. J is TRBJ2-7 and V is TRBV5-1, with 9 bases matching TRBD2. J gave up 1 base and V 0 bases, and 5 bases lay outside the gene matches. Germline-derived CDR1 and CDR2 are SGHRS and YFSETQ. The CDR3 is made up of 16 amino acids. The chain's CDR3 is CASSLALREGSYEQYF. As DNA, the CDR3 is TGCGCCAGCAGCTTGGCCCTGCGGGAGGGATCCTACGAGCAGTACTTC.

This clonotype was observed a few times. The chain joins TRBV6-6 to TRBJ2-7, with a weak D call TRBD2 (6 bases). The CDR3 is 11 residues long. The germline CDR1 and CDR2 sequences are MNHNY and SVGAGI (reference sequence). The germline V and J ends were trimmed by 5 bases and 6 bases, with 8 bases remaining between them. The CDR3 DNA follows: TGTGCCAGCAGTGGACTAAGCGAGCAGTACTTC. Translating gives CASSGLSEQYF.

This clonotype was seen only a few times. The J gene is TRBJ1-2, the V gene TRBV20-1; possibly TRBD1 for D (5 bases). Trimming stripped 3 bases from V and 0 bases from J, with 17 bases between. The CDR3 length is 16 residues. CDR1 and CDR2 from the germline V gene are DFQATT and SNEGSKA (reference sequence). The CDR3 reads CSASRGGWAPNYGYTF. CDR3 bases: TGCAGTGCTAGTCGGGGGGGATGGGCTCCTAACTATGGCTACACCTTC.

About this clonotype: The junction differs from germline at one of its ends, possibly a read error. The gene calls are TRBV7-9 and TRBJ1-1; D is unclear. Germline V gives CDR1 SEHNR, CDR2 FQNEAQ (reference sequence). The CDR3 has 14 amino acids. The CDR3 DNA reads TGTGCCATCAGCCCCGGGCCCGCGAGCACTGAAGCTTTCTTT. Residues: CAISPGPASTEAFF. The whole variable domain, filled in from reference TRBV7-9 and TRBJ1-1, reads DTGVSQNPRHKITKRGQNVTFRCDPISEHNRLYWYRQTLGQGPEFLTYFQNEAQLEKSRLLSDRFSAERPKGSFSTLEIQRTEQGDSAMYLCAISPGPASTEAFFGQGTRLTVV.